This T cell receptor beta chain was documented in a study of cytomegalovirus exposure and HLA in healthy donors. Researchers ran the PCR with 60 Vbeta and 13 Jbeta primers. The table came from immunoSEQ multiplex PCR; TCRdb's copy has only in-frame clones and leaves some out. The table records 140,000 or so clones, 78% of them present only once. Comment on this clone: The antigen remains undetermined.

Study conclusions and caveats: A missense variant in DCLRE1C was later tied to TCR beta V- and J-gene trimming.

Looked up from germline, CDR1 is SEHNR and CDR2 is FQNEAQ (reference sequence). This CDR3 contains 16 residues. Trimming pared 1 base from V and 0 bases from J, leaving 13 bases between. This receptor was obtained from a female donor in good health and CMV-seronegative. What was sequenced was PBMCs. The V call is TRBV7-9, the J call TRBJ2-7; D might be TRBD2 (6 bases). CDR3 in amino acids: CASSLVGGVSSYEQYF. CDR3 nucleotide sequence: TGTGCCAGCAGCTTAGTCGGGGGAGTGAGCTCCTACGAGCAGTACTTC.